A single sample is the source of the 12 T cell receptor beta chains below, sequenced in a study of T cell responses to AZD1222 COVID-19 vaccine (dated by TCRdb to the early 2020s). Library preparation was by the immunoSEQ multiplex PCR assay. TCRdb carries this immuneACCESS record with in-frame sequences only. Its versions omit some clonotypes, under half of them owing to an unresolved V gene in the studies checked, with the rest unexplained. In this sample the table shows 130,000 to 150,000 clones, roughly 90% of which occur a single time. Jointly, the top ten make up just over 3% of the sample. This specimen's time point label, interpreted: baseline before first vaccination. Sample: peripheral blood, taken on day 0 of AZD1222 vaccination. These TCRs come from an adult in good health.

The chain links TRBV7-9 to TRBJ2-7; 13 positions agree with TRBD2. The CDR3 runs 17 residues. The J segment lost 5 bases and the V segment lost 5 bases, leaving 12 bases of the junction unmatched. Germline assignment: CDR1 SEHNR and CDR2 FQNEAQ (reference sequence). CDR3 in DNA: TGTGCCAGCAGCCCAGGAAAATGGACTAGCGGGAGCCACGAGCAGTACTTC. This codes for CASSPGKWTSGSHEQYF.

This chain joins TRBV28 and TRBJ2-2; D ambiguous. The V and J ends lost 2 bases and 3 bases respectively, with 4 bases between them. Per the germline V gene, CDR1 is MDHEN and CDR2 is SYDVKM. The CDR3 runs 13 residues. The CDR3: CASSLGHTGELFF. CDR3 sequence (DNA): TGTGCCAGCAGTTTAGGACACACCGGGGAGCTGTTTTTT.

The chain couples TRBV6-2 or TRBV6-3 to TRBJ2-7; tentatively, D is TRBD1 (6 bases). The germline gives CDR1 MNHEY, CDR2 SVGEGT. Deletions cut 7 bases from V and 3 bases from J, with 16 bases between. The CDR3 consists of 14 residues. CDR3 nucleotides: TGTGCCAGCACCCCGACAGGACCCCACTACGAGCAGTACTTC. Amino acids: CASTPTGPHYEQYF.

The chain recombines TRBV7-6 with TRBJ2-2; the D gene is possibly TRBD2 (5 bases). The CDR3 is 15 amino acids. V lost 4 bases and J 5 bases, leaving 14 bases between the germline ends. Germline CDR1 reads SGHVS; CDR2 reads FNYEAQ. CDR3 amino acids: CASSSWPRGTGELFF. DNA for the CDR3: TGTGCCAGCAGCTCTTGGCCCAGAGGGACCGGGGAGCTGTTTTTT. Together with reference TRBV7-6 and TRBJ2-2, the CDR3 gives the full variable domain: GAGVSQSPRYKVTKRGQDVALRCDPISGHVSLYWYRQALGQGPEFLTYFNYEAQQDKSGLPNDRFSAERPEGSISTLTIQRTEQRDSAMYRCASSSWPRGTGELFFGEGSRLTVL.

The chain uses TRBV27 and TRBJ2-1; TRBD2 aligns across 12 bases. Per the germline V gene, CDR1 is MNHEY and CDR2 is SMNVEV (reference sequence). With V trimmed by 4 bases and J by 5 bases, 3 bases remained unmatched. The CDR3 consists of 15 residues. Here the CDR3 reads CASSSRTSGNNEQFF. For the CDR3, the DNA is TGTGCCAGCAGTTCCAGGACTAGCGGGAACAATGAGCAGTTCTTC.

The CDR3 DNA sequence: TGTGCCAGCAGCTCCGACAGGGAGGTGAACACTGAAGCTTTCTTT. Translation: CASSSDREVNTEAFF. The chain combines TRBV5-6 with TRBJ1-1; TRBD1 agrees at 7 bases. The ends lost 3 bases at V and 0 bases at J; junction bases unmatched: 5. The germline gives CDR1 SGHDT, CDR2 YYEEEE. The CDR3 is 15 residues long.

This chain uses TRBV7-6 with TRBJ2-1; 8 positions agree with TRBD2. Trimming removed 5 bases from V and 7 bases from J; junction bases left unmatched: 10. The CDR3 spans 15 residues. Looked up from germline, CDR1 is SGHVS and CDR2 is FNYEAQ. CDR3 DNA sequence: TGTGCCAGCAGCGCCGAGAGCGGGGGTTGGAATGAGCAGTTCTTC. Amino acid sequence: CASSAESGGWNEQFF.

The chain has TRBV27 and TRBJ2-5; D is uncertain. The CDR3 totals 13 residues. Trimming removed 2 bases from V and 2 bases from J, with 6 bases in between. The germline gives CDR1 MNHEY, CDR2 SMNVEV (reference sequence). CDR3 region: CASSLGIQETQYF. The CDR3 DNA is TGTGCCAGCAGTTTAGGGATACAAGAGACCCAGTACTTC.

The rearrangement links TRBV7-3 to TRBJ2-7, with 8 nucleotides matching TRBD2. The germline gives CDR1 SGHTA, CDR2 FQGTGA. The V gene end was trimmed by 1 base and the J gene end by 7 bases; junction bases not matched to a gene: 9. The CDR3 totals 15 residues. CDR3 protein: CASSLRPAGVYEQYF. CDR3 nucleotides: TGTGCCAGCAGCTTAAGACCAGCGGGAGTGTATGAGCAGTACTTC.

The chain uses TRBV4-1 and TRBJ2-1, with a tentative D call TRBD2 (5 bases). The germline V gene encodes CDR1 MGHRA and CDR2 YSYEKL. The CDR3 has 17 residues. The V end lost 1 base, the J end lost 1 base, and 14 bases lay between the germline ends. The CDR3 region has the DNA TGCGCCAGCAGCCAAGTCGAAGCGGCCTCATCCTACAATGAGCAGTTCTTC. This gives the protein CASSQVEAASSYNEQFF.

The chain joins TRBV4-1 to TRBJ2-1; the D gene is possibly TRBD1 (6 bases). The V end lost 0 bases, the J end lost 4 bases, and 13 bases lay between the germline ends. Germline V gene sequence: CDR1 MGHRA, CDR2 YSYEKL. The CDR3 runs 16 residues. CDR3 coding DNA: TGCGCCAGCAGCCAAGAGACGGAGAGGGGGTACAATGAGCAGTTCTTC. This codes for CASSQETERGYNEQFF.

This chain joins TRBV7-3 and TRBJ2-5, with a tentative D call TRBD2 (6 bases). The germline V gene encodes CDR1 SGHTA and CDR2 FQGTGA. The V gene lost 1 base and the J gene lost 10 bases, with 10 bases spanning the gap. This CDR3 comprises 12 residues. The DNA of the CDR3 is TGTGCCAGCAGCTTAATAGGCGGGGACCAGTACTTC. Protein product: CASSLIGGDQYF.